This section outlines one T cell receptor (beta chain) sequence together with its context. These data belong to a study of shared T cell receptors in the human thymus. The data were produced by immunoSEQ multiplex PCR, yet TCRdb's version contains in-frame clones alone and is incomplete. Seen here are around 67,000 clones, about 95% observed once, and the top ten hold about 0.036%. This CDR3 has 16 residues. Germline-derived CDR1 and CDR2 are LNHDA and SQIVND (reference sequence). Trimming removed 5 bases from V and 6 bases from J; junction bases left unmatched: 16. The TCR originated in a human donor. Sequences were obtained from thymocytes. The V call is TRBV19, the J call TRBJ2-7; 7 nucleotides agree with TRBD1. CDR3 in DNA: TGTGCCAGTAGTGCGAAAGGGACAGCTCGAGGGTGCGAGCAGTACTTC. This gives the protein CASSAKGTARGCEQYF. Complete variable domain (other parts from reference TRBV19 and TRBJ2-7): DGGITQSPKYLFRKEGQNVTLSCEQNLNHDAMYWYRQDPGQGLRLIYYSQIVNDFQKGDIAEGYSVSREKKESFPLTVTSAQKNPTAFYLCASSAKGTARGCEQYFGPGTRLTVT.